This TCR beta chain was sequenced in a study of blood T cell repertoires in COVID-19. The wider study: From the United States, Italy and Spain came samples of acute and convalescent COVID-19.

The CDR3 consists of 14 residues. Germline V gene data show CDR1 as SGHTA and CDR2 as FQGNSA. The V and J ends lost 4 bases and 7 bases, in that order; junction bases with no gene match: 9. The protocol was immunoSEQ multiplex PCR, while the TCRdb copy is restricted to in-frame clones and leaves out a portion. The data show roughly 49,000 clones, 90% seen once. Specimen: peripheral blood. The chain employs TRBV7-2 and TRBJ2-7, with 8 bases that match TRBD1. This sequence originates from a woman aged 80 or over with acute or convalescent COVID-19. CDR3 loop: CASSSPGGFREQYF. The CDR3 coding sequence is TGTGCCAGCAGCTCCCCAGGGGGCTTCAGAGAGCAGTACTTC.